This T cell receptor (beta chain) was profiled in a study of blood T cell repertoires in COVID-19. The Seattle patients, enrolled during active infection, were followed longitudinally. Germline-derived CDR1 and CDR2 are SNHLY and FYNNEI. V was trimmed by 1 base and J by 1 base, leaving 11 bases between them. The CDR3 totals 15 residues. TCRdb's copy holds only in-frame clones and misses some; the assay was immunoSEQ multiplex PCR. Of 250,000 to 300,000 clones in the sample, about 90% were seen once. Details on this clone: In the same sample, other DNA sequences code for this CDR3.

The sequencing input was peripheral blood. The chain has TRBV2 and TRBJ2-7; maybe TRBD1 (7 bases). This sequence was found in a woman aged 25 to 39 with COVID-19, enrolled during active disease. CDR3 protein: CASSEGRGDSYEQYF. In DNA, the CDR3 is TGTGCCAGCAGTGAAGGCAGGGGGGATTCCTACGAGCAGTACTTC.